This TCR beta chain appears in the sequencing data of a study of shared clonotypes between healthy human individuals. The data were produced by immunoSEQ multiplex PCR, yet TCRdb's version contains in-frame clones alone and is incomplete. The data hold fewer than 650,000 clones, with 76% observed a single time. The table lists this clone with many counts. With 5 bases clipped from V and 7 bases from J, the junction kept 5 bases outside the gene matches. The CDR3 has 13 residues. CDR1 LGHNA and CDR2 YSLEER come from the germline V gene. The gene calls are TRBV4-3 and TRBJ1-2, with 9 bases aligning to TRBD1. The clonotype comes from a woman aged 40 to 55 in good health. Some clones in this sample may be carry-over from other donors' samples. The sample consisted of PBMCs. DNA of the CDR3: TGCGCCAGCAGCGGGGGACAGGGTCTTGGCTACACCTTC. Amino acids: CASSGGQGLGYTF.